This TCR beta chain was captured in a study of cytomegalovirus exposure and HLA in healthy donors. CDR3 size: 16 residues. Per germline, CDR1 MGHRA and CDR2 YSYEKL. V was trimmed by 5 bases and J by 8 bases, leaving 21 bases between them. The PCR ran on 60 Vbeta and 13 Jbeta primers. Clones were read by immunoSEQ multiplex PCR, and TCRdb kept only the in-frame ones, dropping some. Of under 200,000 clones in the sample, roughly 70% are singletons; the top ten hold less than 3%. The chain combines TRBV4-1 with TRBJ1-4; D is perhaps TRBD1 (5 bases). The TCR sequence derives from a woman aged 40 to 50 in good health and CMV-seropositive. The sequenced sample was PBMCs. The CDR3 bases are TGCGCCAGCAGCGGCGGCGTCAGGGCGGGGCGGGAAAAACTGTTTTTT. Its protein is CASSGGVRAGREKLFF.